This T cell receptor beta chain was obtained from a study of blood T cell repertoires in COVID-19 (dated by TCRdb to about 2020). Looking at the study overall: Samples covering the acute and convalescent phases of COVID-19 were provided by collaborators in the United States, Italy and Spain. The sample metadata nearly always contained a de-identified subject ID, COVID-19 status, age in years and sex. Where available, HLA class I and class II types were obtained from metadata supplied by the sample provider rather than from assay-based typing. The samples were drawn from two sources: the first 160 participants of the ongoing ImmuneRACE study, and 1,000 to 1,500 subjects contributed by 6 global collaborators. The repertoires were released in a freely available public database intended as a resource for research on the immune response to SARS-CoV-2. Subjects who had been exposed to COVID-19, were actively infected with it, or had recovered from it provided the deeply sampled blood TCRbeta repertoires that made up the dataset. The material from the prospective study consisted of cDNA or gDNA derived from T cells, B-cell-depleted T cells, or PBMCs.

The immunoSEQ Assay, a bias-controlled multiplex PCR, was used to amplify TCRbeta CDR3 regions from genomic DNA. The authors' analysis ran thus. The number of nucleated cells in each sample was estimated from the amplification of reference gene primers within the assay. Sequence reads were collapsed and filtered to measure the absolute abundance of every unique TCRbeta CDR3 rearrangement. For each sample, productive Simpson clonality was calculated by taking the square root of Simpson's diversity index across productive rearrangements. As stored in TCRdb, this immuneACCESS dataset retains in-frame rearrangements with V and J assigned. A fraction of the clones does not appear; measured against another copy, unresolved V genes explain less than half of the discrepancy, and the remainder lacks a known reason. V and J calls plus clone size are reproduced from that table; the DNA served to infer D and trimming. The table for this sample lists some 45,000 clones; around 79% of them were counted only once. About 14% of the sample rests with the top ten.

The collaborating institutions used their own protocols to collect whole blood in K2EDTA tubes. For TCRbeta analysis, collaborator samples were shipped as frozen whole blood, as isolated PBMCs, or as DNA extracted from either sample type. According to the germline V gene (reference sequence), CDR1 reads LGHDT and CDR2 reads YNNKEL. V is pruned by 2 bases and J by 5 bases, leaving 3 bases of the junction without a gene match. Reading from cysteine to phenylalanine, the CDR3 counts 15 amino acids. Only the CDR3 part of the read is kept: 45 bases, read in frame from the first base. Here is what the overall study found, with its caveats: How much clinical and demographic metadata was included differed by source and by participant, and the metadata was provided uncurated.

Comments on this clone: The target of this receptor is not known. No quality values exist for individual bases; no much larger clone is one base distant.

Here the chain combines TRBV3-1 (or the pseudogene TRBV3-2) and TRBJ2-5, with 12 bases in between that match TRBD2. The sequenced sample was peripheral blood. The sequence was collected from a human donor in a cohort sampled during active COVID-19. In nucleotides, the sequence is TGTGCCAGCAGCCAACTAGCGGGAGGGTATGAGACCCAGTACTTC. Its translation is CASSQLAGGYETQYF.